The 21 T cell receptor beta chains below come from one sample, sequenced in a study of Ad26.COV2.S vaccination and SARS-CoV-2 variants (dated by TCRdb to the early 2020s). In light of the paper, this sample's treatment or condition label describes: over 15 received Ad26.COV2.S at low or high dose, single or two shots; a few received placebo; per-sample allocation not given. For vaccine and placebo recipients, repertoires were sequenced using samples collected on day 63 after the first injection. The library was obtained by the immunoSEQ multiplex PCR assay. The immuneACCESS repertoire file appears here via TCRdb, limited to in-frame rearrangements. These files lack a portion of the clones; in checked studies, under half of the deficit traces to unresolved V genes, and the cause of the others is not known. Recorded for this sample are roughly 350,000 clones; roughly 84% of them occurred a single time. The top ten hold 3.4% of the sample.

Here the sequenced sample was peripheral blood, taken in a trial of Ad26.COV2.S vaccine versus placebo. These receptors came from a person aged 18 to 59 who received the Ad26.COV2.S COVID-19 vaccine or a placebo.

This chain uses TRBV5-1 with TRBJ1-2, with 9 bases that match TRBD1. Germline V lookup: CDR1 SGHRS, CDR2 YFSETQ. The CDR3 is 14 amino acids. V shed 0 bases, J shed 8 bases, and the junction held 5 bases outside the gene matches. The CDR3 coding sequence is TGCGCCAGCAGCTTGGGGGACAGGGTGTTGGGCTACACCTTC. Translation: CASSLGDRVLGYTF.

The V call is TRBV6-6, the J call TRBJ1-5; D gene ambiguous. Trimming stripped 5 bases from V and 4 bases from J, with 21 bases between. CDR3 length: 17 amino acids. Germline V CDR1 and CDR2: MNHNY, SVGAGI (reference sequence). The CDR3 DNA sequence: TGTGCCAGCAGTCCAATCTACACGGTACACCAAAATCAGCCCCAGCATTTT. Protein product: CASSPIYTVHQNQPQHF.

This chain uses TRBV14 with TRBJ2-7; no definite D call. Germline V gives CDR1 SGHDN, CDR2 FVKESK. V lost 2 bases and J 3 bases, leaving 8 bases between the germline ends. This CDR3 spans 13 amino acids. The CDR3 reads CASSQLVDYEQYF. Here the CDR3 DNA reads TGTGCCAGCAGCCAATTGGTGGACTACGAGCAGTACTTC.

The CDR3 reads CASSSRGATDTQYF. The CDR3 region has the DNA TGTGCCAGCAGTTCCCGGGGGGCCACAGATACGCAGTATTTT. J is TRBJ2-3 and V is TRBV2; a weak D match, TRBD2 (7 bases). Germline values: CDR1 SNHLY, CDR2 FYNNEI. The CDR3 has 14 amino acids. The V end lost 5 bases, the J end lost 2 bases, and 11 bases lay between the germline ends.

The rearrangement links TRBV5-6 to TRBJ2-7, with 9 bases aligning to TRBD1. Germline V CDR1 and CDR2: SGHDT, YYEEEE. The CDR3 is 15 residues long. The V and J ends lost 4 bases and 3 bases, in that order; junction bases with no gene match: 8. The CDR3 is CASSTTGGTGYEQYF. CDR3 nucleotide sequence: TGTGCCAGCAGCACGACAGGGGGTACGGGCTACGAGCAGTACTTC.

The chain is built from TRBV6-5 and TRBJ1-4; D not resolved. The CDR3 spans 14 residues. Germline CDR1 MNHEY, CDR2 SVGAGI. Between the trimmed V and J ends, which lost 7 bases and 6 bases, there was a span of 15 bases. CDR3 in DNA: TGTGCCAGCACTCGCGACCCTCGGTATGAAAAACTGTTTTTT. It encodes CASTRDPRYEKLFF.

Regarding this clone: The sample carries other DNA sequences with the same CDR3. J is TRBJ2-3 and V is TRBV9; D gene ambiguous. CDR3 length: 12 amino acids. The germline V and J ends were trimmed by 3 bases and 0 bases, with 2 bases remaining between them. CDR1 and CDR2 from the germline V gene are SGDLS and YYNGEE. The DNA of the CDR3 is TGTGCCAGCAGCGCCAGCACAGATACGCAGTATTTT. Its protein is CASSASTDTQYF.

The rearrangement uses TRBV11-1 and TRBJ1-2; D possibly corresponds to TRBD1 (6 bases). The ends were cut back, 4 bases at V and 1 base at J, with 16 bases in the middle. The length of the CDR3 is 16 residues. In germline, CDR1 is SGHAT, CDR2 FQDESV (reference sequence). CDR3: CASSSNTGPSNYGYTF. For the CDR3, the DNA is TGTGCCAGCAGCTCCAATACAGGGCCGAGTAACTATGGCTACACCTTC.

The rearrangement links TRBV30 to TRBJ1-3; D is undetermined. The CDR3 is made up of 16 amino acids. Deletions cut 3 bases from V and 0 bases from J, with 15 bases between. CDR1 is GTSNPN, CDR2 SVGIG, per germline (reference sequence). The CDR3 DNA follows: TGTGCCTGGAGGTCCGTGGAAGTCTACTCTGGAAACACCATATATTTT. Protein product: CAWRSVEVYSGNTIYF.

This clone appeared a few times. Other nucleotide sequences in the sample specify the same CDR3. The J gene is TRBJ1-2, the V gene TRBV27; D possibly corresponds to TRBD1 (5 bases). The V end was cut by 6 bases, the J end by 2 bases, with 7 bases between. Germline assignment: CDR1 MNHEY and CDR2 SMNVEV (reference sequence). This CDR3 comprises 12 residues. The CDR3 DNA reads TGTGCCAGCAGGGAGGGGAACTATGGCTACACCTTC. It is translated as CASREGNYGYTF.

The V call is TRBV9, the J call TRBJ2-7, with 11 nucleotides matching TRBD2. The CDR3 has 17 amino acids. With 0 bases clipped from V and 1 base from J, the junction kept 6 bases outside the gene matches. CDR1 and CDR2 (germline): SGDLS, YYNGEE. In DNA, the CDR3 is TGTGCCAGCAGCGTAGGGGTCCCTAGCGGGGGGTCCTACGAGCAGTACTTC. Its protein is CASSVGVPSGGSYEQYF. The full variable domain, its missing parts supplied by reference TRBV9 and TRBJ2-7, is DSGVTQTPKHLITATGQRVTLRCSPRSGDLSVYWYQQSLDQGLQFLIQYYNGEERAKGNILERFSAQQFPDLHSELNLSSLELGDSALYFCASSVGVPSGGSYEQYFGPGTRLTVT.

The rearrangement uses TRBV19 and TRBJ1-3; D gene ambiguous. Trimming removed 3 bases at V and 4 bases at J, with 7 bases between. Germline V gene data show CDR1 as LNHDA and CDR2 as SQIVND (reference sequence). This CDR3 has 13 amino acids. The DNA for the CDR3 is TGTGCCAGTAGTATGAGCAGCGGAAACACCATATATTTT. This translates into CASSMSSGNTIYF. The full variable domain, its missing parts supplied by reference TRBV19 and TRBJ1-3, is DGGITQSPKYLFRKEGQNVTLSCEQNLNHDAMYWYRQDPGQGLRLIYYSQIVNDFQKGDIAEGYSVSREKKESFPLTVTSAQKNPTAFYLCASSMSSGNTIYFGEGSWLTVV.

This rearrangement joins TRBV6-1 to TRBJ2-5; 9 nucleotides match TRBD1. This CDR3 region has 18 residues. Losses at the gene ends were 1 base for V and 5 bases for J; bases not matched to a gene: 14. Germline V lookup: CDR1 MNHNS, CDR2 SASEGT. CDR3 amino acids: CASSEDRGGTGGRETQYF. CDR3 DNA sequence: TGTGCCAGCAGTGAAGACCGCGGTGGCACAGGGGGCCGGGAGACCCAGTACTTC.

The chain joins TRBV11-2 to TRBJ2-7, with D unclear. V was clipped by 5 bases and J by 2 bases, with 7 bases between them. The V gene's germline CDR1 is SGHAT and CDR2 FQNNGV. This CDR3 region has 12 residues. CDR3 sequence reads: CASSISTYEQYF. As DNA, the CDR3 is TGTGCCAGCAGCATTTCAACCTACGAGCAGTACTTC. Full variable domain (missing parts from reference TRBV11-2 and TRBJ2-7): EAGVAQSPRYKIIEKRQSVAFWCNPISGHATLYWYQQILGQGPKLLIQFQNNGVVDDSQLPKDRFSAERLKGVDSTLKIQPAKLEDSAVYLCASSISTYEQYFGPGTRLTVT.

The chain combines TRBV5-6 with TRBJ2-2; 8 bases line up with TRBD1. With V trimmed by 2 bases and J by 2 bases, 2 bases remained unmatched. The CDR3 has 15 amino acids. The V gene's germline CDR1 is SGHDT and CDR2 YYEEEE. CDR3 protein: CASSFPGGNTGELFF. In DNA, the CDR3 is TGTGCCAGCAGCTTTCCAGGGGGCAACACCGGGGAGCTGTTTTTT.

V gene TRBV4-2 combines with J gene TRBJ2-5, with D possibly matching TRBD2 (5 bases). The CDR3 contains 15 residues. Germline lookup yields CDR1 LGHNA and CDR2 YNFKEQ. The V end lost 0 bases, the J end lost 4 bases, and 12 bases lay between the germline ends. The CDR3 nucleotides are TGTGCCAGCAGCCAAGATCCGGGGTTATCAGAGACCCAGTACTTC. Its translation is CASSQDPGLSETQYF.

V usage is TRBV30 and J usage is TRBJ1-2; no definite D call. The length of the CDR3 is 12 residues. CDR1 is GTSNPN and CDR2 is SVGIG in the germline V gene (reference sequence). Trimming stripped 0 bases from V and 8 bases from J, with 10 bases between. The CDR3 is CAWSVSAAGYTF. In nucleotides, the CDR3 is TGTGCCTGGAGTGTCTCGGCGGCCGGCTACACCTTC. Full variable domain (rest looked up from reference TRBV30 and TRBJ1-2): SQTIHQWPATLVQPVGSPLSLECTVEGTSNPNLYWYRQAAGRGLQLLFYSVGIGQISSEVPQNLSASRPQDRQFILSSKKLLLSDSGFYLCAWSVSAAGYTFGSGTRLTVV.

CDR3 residues: CASSQGDSSTGELFF. The CDR3 DNA follows: TGCGCCAGCAGCCAAGGGGACAGCAGTACCGGGGAGCTGTTTTTT. The J gene is TRBJ2-2, the V gene TRBV4-1, with 7 positions matching TRBD1. In germline, CDR1 is MGHRA, CDR2 YSYEKL. The CDR3 is made up of 15 amino acids. The J segment lost 5 bases and the V segment lost 1 base, leaving 4 bases of the junction unmatched.

J is TRBJ1-5 and V is TRBV7-2; D is perhaps TRBD1 (5 bases). CDR1 and CDR2 (germline): SGHTA, FQGNSA. V shed 6 bases and J shed 3 bases, with 21 bases lying between them. The CDR3 spans 17 residues. CDR3 in DNA: TGTGCCAGCAGTCAGAGAGAGAGCAGACAGTACAATCAGCCCCAGCATTTT. Translation: CASSQRESRQYNQPQHF.

In nucleotides, the CDR3 is TGTGCCAGCAGCTTAAGGGGGACAGGGGAGACCACTGAAGCTTTCTTT. Protein: CASSLRGTGETTEAFF. The chain recombines TRBV7-9 with TRBJ1-1; TRBD1 agrees at 10 bases. Trimming cost V 2 bases and J 4 bases; bases outside gene matches: 7. This CDR3 spans 16 amino acids. Germline V gene lookup returns CDR1 SEHNR and CDR2 FQNEAQ (reference sequence).

The genes are TRBV18 and TRBJ1-5, with a possible D match to TRBD1 (5 bases). CDR1 is KGHSH, CDR2 LQKENI, per germline. Trimming left V 6 bases short and J 8 bases short, with 17 bases between. The CDR3 runs to 14 residues. DNA of the CDR3: TGTGCCAGCTCCCCCGGAAGGCAGGGAGAGCCCCAGCATTTT. Protein sequence: CASSPGRQGEPQHF.